This entry lists 18 T cell receptor beta chains sequenced from one sample in a study of blood T cell repertoires in COVID-19. This table comes from immunoSEQ multiplex PCR, and its TCRdb copy is limited to in-frame clones, with some not included. The table lists 150,000 or so clones, approximately 91% of them singletons. What was sequenced was peripheral blood. These receptors came from a young man with acute or convalescent COVID-19.

J is TRBJ2-2 and V is TRBV27, with TRBD2 matching 13 bases. The CDR3 covers 16 residues. In germline, CDR1 is MNHEY, CDR2 SMNVEV (reference sequence). The trim removed 5 bases at V and 6 bases at J, leaving 6 bases unmatched. This chain's CDR3 is CASSPLAGGPAGELFF. The CDR3 DNA reads as TGTGCCAGCAGTCCACTAGCGGGAGGGCCGGCCGGGGAGCTGTTTTTT.

The chain employs TRBV18 and TRBJ1-3; D is uncertain. CDR3 length: 16 residues. V was cut by 6 bases and J by 0 bases, with 15 bases left in between. The germline V gene encodes CDR1 KGHSH and CDR2 LQKENI. The CDR3 loop reads CASSPSARGSGNTIYF. CDR3 sequence (DNA): TGTGCCAGCTCCCCCAGCGCGCGGGGCTCTGGAAACACCATATATTTT.

V usage is TRBV30 and J usage is TRBJ1-3, with D possibly matching TRBD1 (5 bases). CDR1 and CDR2 (germline): GTSNPN, SVGIG (reference sequence). This CDR3 comprises 14 residues. V was clipped by 0 bases and J by 7 bases, with 13 bases between them. The CDR3 loop is CAWSVLRGGNTIYF. DNA of the CDR3: TGTGCCTGGAGTGTACTGAGGGGAGGGAACACCATATATTTT.

The CDR3 DNA follows: TGTGCCAGCAGCCCTGGACAGGGGGCAGGTCAGCCCCAGCATTTT. The encoded protein is CASSPGQGAGQPQHF. V and J are TRBV3-1 (or the pseudogene TRBV3-2) and TRBJ1-5; 11 positions match TRBD1. This CDR3 has 15 amino acids. Germline V gene data show CDR1 as LGHDT and CDR2 as YNNKEL (reference sequence). V shed 4 bases, J shed 6 bases, and the junction held 5 bases outside the gene matches.

The J gene is TRBJ1-2, the V gene TRBV29-1; D gene unclear. Germline V gene data show CDR1 as SQVTM and CDR2 as ANQGSEA. The V and J ends lost 4 bases and 1 base respectively, with 13 bases between them. The CDR3 covers 14 residues. CDR3 protein: CSVVSAQNNYGYTF. The CDR3 DNA reads TGCAGCGTTGTCTCTGCCCAGAATAACTATGGCTACACCTTC.

This chain links TRBV5-1 with TRBJ1-6; tentative D call: TRBD1 (6 bases). The V gene lost 4 bases and the J gene lost 0 bases, with 17 bases spanning the gap. From germline, CDR1 is SGHRS and CDR2 YFSETQ. CDR3 length: 18 residues. The CDR3 sequence: CASSPTGTTTSYNSPLHF. CDR3 DNA sequence: TGCGCCAGCAGCCCTACCGGGACAACTACCTCCTATAATTCACCCCTCCACTTT.

The rearrangement links TRBV20-1 to TRBJ1-1; 7 bases fit TRBD1. The CDR3 spans 14 residues. Trimming removed 3 bases from V and 0 bases from J; junction bases left unmatched: 4. Germline CDR1 and CDR2: DFQATT and SNEGSKA (reference sequence). The CDR3 loop is CSASNRGLNTEAFF. DNA for the CDR3: TGCAGTGCTAGTAACAGGGGATTGAACACTGAAGCTTTCTTT.

This chain uses TRBV5-1 with TRBJ2-5, with 9 nucleotides matching TRBD1. CDR3 size: 17 residues. Germline loops: CDR1 SGHRS, CDR2 YFSETQ. V was clipped by 0 bases and J by 1 base; unmatched bases: 7. The chain's CDR3 is CASSLAPGQGLQETQYF. The CDR3 DNA follows: TGCGCCAGCAGCTTGGCCCCGGGACAGGGACTCCAAGAGACCCAGTACTTC.

The chain couples TRBV19 to TRBJ1-1; 9 nucleotides line up with TRBD1. The V and J ends lost 5 bases and 4 bases, in that order; junction bases with no gene match: 5. CDR3 size: 14 residues. Germline values: CDR1 LNHDA, CDR2 SQIVND (reference sequence). The DNA for the CDR3 is TGTGCCAGTAGTCTCCGACAGGGGGGCACTGAAGCTTTCTTT. It codes for CASSLRQGGTEAFF.

The chain recombines TRBV24-1 with TRBJ1-5; D may be TRBD1 (6 bases). The CDR3 consists of 15 residues. Trimming removed 6 bases at V and 1 base at J, with 12 bases between. Germline CDR1 and CDR2: KGHDR and SFDVKD. CDR3 in DNA: TGTGCCACCAGTCGCTCACAGGGAAGCAATCAGCCCCAGCATTTT. Protein: CATSRSQGSNQPQHF.

The chain recombines TRBV6-5 with TRBJ2-5, with D possibly matching TRBD2 (5 bases). V was cut by 7 bases and J by 5 bases, with 14 bases left in between. Germline V gives CDR1 MNHEY, CDR2 SVGAGI. The CDR3 has 13 residues. The CDR3 is CASTPLVRETQYF. CDR3 DNA: TGTGCCAGCACCCCACTAGTTCGGGAGACCCAGTACTTC.

The rearrangement joins TRBV5-1 to TRBJ2-3; 12 nucleotides align to TRBD2. The germline CDR1 and CDR2 sequences are SGHRS and YFSETQ. The CDR3 extends over 18 amino acids. Germline trimming cut 3 bases from V and 4 bases from J; bases unmatched to any gene: 12. CDR3 in DNA: TGCGCCAGCAGCTCTGTGACTAGCGGGAGAGTGAGCGCAGATACGCAGTATTTT. This sequence encodes CASSSVTSGRVSADTQYF.

Turning to this clone: Sequence at one end of the junction differs from germline and may be a read error. This chain connects TRBV5-1 to TRBJ1-2; D gene uncertain. This CDR3 has 16 residues. Germline lookup yields CDR1 SGHRS and CDR2 YFSETQ. The CDR3 coding sequence is TGCGCCAGCAGCTTCGATAACTCCCTGTATAACTATGGCCACACCTTC. The encoded protein is CASSFDNSLYNYGHTF.

The gene calls are TRBV6-2 or TRBV6-3 and TRBJ1-2; D remains ambiguous. Germline lookup yields CDR1 MNHEY and CDR2 SVGEGT. The CDR3 contains 13 residues. The V end lost 0 bases, the J end lost 4 bases, and 6 bases lay between the germline ends. CDR3 sequence reads: CASSYSGSYGYTF. The DNA for the CDR3 is TGTGCCAGCAGTTACTCGGGGAGCTATGGCTACACCTTC.

J is TRBJ2-7 and V is TRBV19; TRBD1 matches at 9 bases. The CDR3 has 14 residues. V was pared by 6 bases and J by 9 bases, with 12 bases of the junction left unmatched. The germline gives CDR1 LNHDA, CDR2 SQIVND (reference sequence). DNA for the CDR3: TGTGCCAGTAGCAGCGGGACAGGGTCAGTATGGCAGTACTTC. It is translated as CASSSGTGSVWQYF. The whole variable domain, filled in from reference TRBV19 and TRBJ2-7, reads DGGITQSPKYLFRKEGQNVTLSCEQNLNHDAMYWYRQDPGQGLRLIYYSQIVNDFQKGDIAEGYSVSREKKESFPLTVTSAQKNPTAFYLCASSSGTGSVWQYFGPGTRLTVT.

The gene calls are TRBV2 and TRBJ2-5, with 7 bases lining up with TRBD2. The CDR3 loop spans 13 amino acids. Germline CDR1 reads SNHLY; CDR2 reads FYNNEI. Unmatched junction bases numbered 5, after V lost 5 bases and J lost 5 bases. The CDR3 DNA sequence: TGTGCCAGCAGTACTAGCGCTGGGGAGACCCAGTACTTC. Amino acids: CASSTSAGETQYF.

The chain links TRBV10-3 to TRBJ2-5; D ambiguous. The CDR3 runs to 17 residues. V was trimmed by 5 bases and J by 2 bases, leaving 21 bases between them. Germline V lookup: CDR1 ENHRY, CDR2 SYGVKD. DNA for the CDR3: TGTGCCATCAGTAAAGAACGGTGGTTCACGAAGCAAGAGACCCAGTACTTC. It yields the protein CAISKERWFTKQETQYF.

This clone was seen only once. The rearrangement uses TRBV12-5 and TRBJ1-1; D may be TRBD1 (5 bases). Germline-derived CDR1 and CDR2 are LGHNT and FRNRAP. Trimming stripped 1 base from V and 11 bases from J, with 20 bases between. The CDR3 totals 15 residues. The CDR3 bases are TGTGCTAGTGGTTTGGCCTATCCGGGGGGGGTAGATGCTTTCTTT. As protein: CASGLAYPGGVDAFF.